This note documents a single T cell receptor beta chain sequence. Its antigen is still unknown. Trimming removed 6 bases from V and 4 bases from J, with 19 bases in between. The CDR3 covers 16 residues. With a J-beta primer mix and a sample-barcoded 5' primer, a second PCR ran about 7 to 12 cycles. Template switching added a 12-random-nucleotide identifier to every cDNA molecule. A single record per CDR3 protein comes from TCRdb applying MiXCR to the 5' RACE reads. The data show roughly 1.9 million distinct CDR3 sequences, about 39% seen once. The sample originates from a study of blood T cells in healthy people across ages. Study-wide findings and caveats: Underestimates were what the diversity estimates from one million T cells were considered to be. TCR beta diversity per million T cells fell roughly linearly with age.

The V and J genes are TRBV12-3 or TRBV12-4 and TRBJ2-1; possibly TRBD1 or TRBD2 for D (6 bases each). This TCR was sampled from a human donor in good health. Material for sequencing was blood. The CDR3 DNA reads TGTGCCAGCAGCCGCGTTGGGGGGCGAGGGTACAATGAGCAGTTCTTC. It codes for CASSRVGGRGYNEQFF.